This T cell receptor beta chain was profiled in a study of T cell responses to AZD1222 COVID-19 vaccine. Study conclusions and caveats: Mapped onto spike, vaccine-associated CD4 TCRs spanned it and were dominant at 160-218 and 743-854. Repertoire sampling occurred only after the peak T cell response. Most donors were white British and more were female, and clonal diversity was possibly underestimated.

With respect to this clone: The target antigen is unknown.

CDR3 size: 12 residues. V was shortened by 2 bases and J by 7 bases, with 3 bases between the two germline ends. Only in-frame clones appear in the TCRdb table, and some are missing; sequencing was by immunoSEQ multiplex PCR. Here the sample spans under 150,000 clones, roughly 88% being singletons. The sample was peripheral blood, taken 28 days after the second AZD1222 dose. This chain links TRBV12-3 or TRBV12-4 with TRBJ2-6; D is uncertain. This receptor was taken from an adult who received the AZD1222 COVID-19 vaccine. The CDR3 sequence is CASSLHANVLTF. CDR3 nucleotide sequence: TGTGCCAGCAGTTTACATGCCAACGTCCTGACTTTC.